This T cell receptor beta chain was observed in a study of blood T cells in healthy people across ages. Study-wide results and limits: With age, beta diversity per million T cells declined roughly linearly, significantly by over 35.

Remarks on this clonotype: Its antigen is unidentified.

For the second PCR, which ran for roughly 6 to 11 cycles, a sample-barcoded 5' primer and a J-beta primer mix were used. TCRdb redid the calling of the 5' RACE reads with MiXCR, one entry per CDR3 protein. The sample consists of roughly 570,000 distinct CDR3 sequences, 25% to 30% of them appearing once. Material: blood. This TCR derives from an older woman in good health.

Here the CDR3 DNA reads TGTGCCAGCCAGGACAGGCAGAAAAACATTCAGTACTTC. This codes for CASQDRQKNIQYF. The chain has TRBV25-1 and TRBJ2-4, with 7 bases matching TRBD1. CDR3 size: 13 residues. The germline V gene encodes CDR1 MGHDK and CDR2 SYGVNS. J lost 4 bases, V lost 8 bases, and 5 bases had no gene match.